A selection of T cell receptor beta chains follows, all from one sample in a study of identifying expanded T cells in peripheral blood. Generated by immunoSEQ multiplex PCR, the TCRdb table keeps only in-frame clones and is missing some. The sample records around 120,000 clones, around 89% being singletons. Source material: blood. The receptors were gathered from a person aged 18 to 69 in good health. Each CDR3 is given with its conserved first and last residue. A D gene is named only where the DNA matches it firmly. Clone sizes are given selectively: once, few, many, or a class where the clone is expanded.

v_gene: TRBV21-1; j_gene: TRBJ2-3; d_gene: NA; abundance: once; CDR3aa: CASSRSSTYTQYF; CDR3nt: TGTGCCAGCAGCAGATCCTCTACCTATACGCAGTATTTT
v_gene: TRBV6-5; j_gene: TRBJ1-2; d_gene: NA; abundance: NA; CDR3aa: CASSYSATGVDGYTF; CDR3nt: TGTGCCAGCAGTTATAGTGCAACAGGCGTTGATGGCTACACCTTC
v_gene: TRBV4-3; j_gene: TRBJ2-1; d_gene: NA; abundance: NA; CDR3aa: CASSHFWGSYNEQFF; CDR3nt: TGCGCCAGCAGCCATTTCTGGGGGTCGTACAATGAGCAGTTCTTC
v_gene: TRBV29-1; j_gene: TRBJ1-2; d_gene: NA; abundance: NA; CDR3aa: CSVFADGGPYGYTF; CDR3nt: TGCAGCGTTTTTGCCGACGGGGGCCCCTATGGCTACACCTTC
v_gene: TRBV27; j_gene: TRBJ1-2; d_gene: TRBD1; abundance: NA; CDR3aa: CASGSTGIYGYTF; CDR3nt: TGTGCCAGCGGGTCGACAGGGATCTATGGCTACACCTTC
v_gene: TRBV5-6; j_gene: TRBJ1-1; d_gene: NA; abundance: NA; CDR3aa: CASSLGIGAEAFF; CDR3nt: TGTGCCAGCAGCTTGGGGATCGGGGCTGAAGCTTTCTTT
v_gene: TRBV18; j_gene: TRBJ2-2; d_gene: NA; abundance: NA; CDR3aa: CASSPLTQGYGELFF; CDR3nt: TGTGCCAGCTCACCACTGACACAAGGTTACGGGGAGCTGTTTTTT
v_gene: TRBV28; j_gene: TRBJ1-4; d_gene: TRBD1; abundance: NA; CDR3aa: CASRLRDREKLFF; CDR3nt: TGTGCCAGCCGACTGCGGGACAGAGAAAAACTGTTTTTT
v_gene: TRBV6-1; j_gene: TRBJ2-7; d_gene: NA; abundance: once; CDR3aa: CASSERGTSFYF; CDR3nt: TGTGCCAGCAGTGAGCGAGGGACCTCCTTTTACTTC
v_gene: TRBV18; j_gene: TRBJ1-2; d_gene: TRBD1; abundance: NA; CDR3aa: CASSRTGETYGYTF; CDR3nt: TGTGCCAGCTCACGGACAGGGGAGACCTATGGCTACACCTTC
v_gene: TRBV7-9; j_gene: TRBJ2-1; d_gene: NA; abundance: NA; CDR3aa: CASSPRTVRYNEQFF; CDR3nt: TGTGCCAGCAGTCCCCGGACAGTCCGCTACAATGAGCAGTTCTTC
v_gene: TRBV18; j_gene: TRBJ1-6; d_gene: NA; abundance: NA; CDR3aa: CASSTHVGGKSSPLHF; CDR3nt: TGTGCCAGCTCTACCCACGTTGGGGGGAAAAGTTCACCCCTCCACTTT
v_gene: TRBV28; j_gene: TRBJ1-1; d_gene: TRBD1; abundance: NA; CDR3aa: CASSFLDETGRSRAFF; CDR3nt: TGTGCCAGCAGTTTTCTAGATGAGACAGGGCGTTCGAGAGCTTTCTTT
v_gene: TRBV2; j_gene: TRBJ2-5; d_gene: NA; abundance: once; CDR3aa: CASSGRASRLQETQYF; CDR3nt: TGTGCCAGCAGTGGCCGGGCCAGTAGGCTCCAAGAGACCCAGTACTTC
v_gene: TRBV6-6; j_gene: TRBJ1-3; d_gene: NA; abundance: NA; CDR3aa: CASSYPGGSSGNTIYF; CDR3nt: TGTGCCAGCAGTTACCCGGGAGGGTCCTCTGGAAACACCATATATTTT
v_gene: TRBV7-2; j_gene: TRBJ2-1; d_gene: NA; abundance: NA; CDR3aa: CASSRTGPPLHNEQFF; CDR3nt: TGTGCCAGCAGCCGCACCGGGCCCCCTCTCCACAATGAGCAGTTCTTC
v_gene: TRBV27; j_gene: TRBJ1-1; d_gene: NA; abundance: NA; CDR3aa: CASSLRSVNTEAFF; CDR3nt: TGTGCCAGCAGTTTACGCTCAGTGAACACTGAAGCTTTCTTT
v_gene: TRBV7-2; j_gene: TRBJ1-6; d_gene: NA; abundance: NA; CDR3aa: CASSFYDPGSPLHF; CDR3nt: TGTGCCAGCAGCTTTTATGATCCCGGTTCACCCCTCCACTTT
v_gene: TRBV30; j_gene: TRBJ1-1; d_gene: NA; abundance: NA; CDR3aa: CAWTVDTEAFF; CDR3nt: TGTGCCTGGACGGTAGACACTGAAGCTTTCTTT
v_gene: TRBV18; j_gene: TRBJ2-2; d_gene: NA; abundance: once; CDR3aa: CASTSTTGELFF; CDR3nt: TGTGCCAGCACTTCTACTACCGGGGAGCTGTTTTTT
v_gene: TRBV14; j_gene: TRBJ2-4; d_gene: NA; abundance: NA; CDR3aa: CASSHGVRGLMENIQYF; CDR3nt: TGTGCCAGCAGCCATGGCGTCCGGGGGCTTATGGAAAACATTCAGTACTTC
v_gene: TRBV5-8; j_gene: TRBJ2-6; d_gene: NA; abundance: once; CDR3aa: CASTRGDSGANVLTF; CDR3nt: TGTGCCAGCACCCGAGGAGACTCTGGGGCCAACGTCCTGACTTTC
v_gene: TRBV5-1; j_gene: TRBJ1-1; d_gene: TRBD1; abundance: NA; CDR3aa: CASSSGGGNTEAFF; CDR3nt: TGCGCCAGCAGCTCAGGGGGTGGGAACACTGAAGCTTTCTTT
v_gene: TRBV28; j_gene: TRBJ1-1; d_gene: NA; abundance: NA; CDR3aa: CASSPFLPGGTEAFF; CDR3nt: TGTGCCAGCAGTCCCTTTCTTCCGGGAGGGACTGAAGCTTTCTTT
v_gene: TRBV2; j_gene: TRBJ1-5; d_gene: TRBD1; abundance: few; CDR3aa: CASTTGRYQPQHF; CDR3nt: TGTGCCAGCACGACAGGGAGGTACCAGCCCCAGCATTTT
v_gene: TRBV5-6; j_gene: TRBJ2-2; d_gene: NA; abundance: NA; CDR3aa: CASSYGVGTGELFF; CDR3nt: TGTGCCAGCAGCTACGGGGTTGGCACCGGGGAGCTGTTTTTT
v_gene: TRBV5-1; j_gene: TRBJ1-2; d_gene: TRBD1; abundance: once; CDR3aa: CASSLGPGQAANYGYTF; CDR3nt: TGCGCCAGCAGCTTGGGGCCGGGACAGGCCGCTAACTATGGCTACACCTTC
v_gene: TRBV4-1; j_gene: TRBJ2-7; d_gene: TRBD1; abundance: once; CDR3aa: CASSQRQGSSPSSYEQYF; CDR3nt: TGCGCCAGCAGCCAGAGACAGGGGTCCTCGCCTAGCTCCTACGAGCAGTACTTC
v_gene: TRBV15; j_gene: TRBJ1-2; d_gene: NA; abundance: NA; CDR3aa: CATSRAWGNTRQNYGYTF; CDR3nt: TGTGCCACCAGCAGGGCTTGGGGAAACACTCGTCAGAACTATGGCTACACCTTC
v_gene: TRBV9; j_gene: TRBJ1-1; d_gene: NA; abundance: NA; CDR3aa: CASSRGGSNTEAFF; CDR3nt: TGTGCCAGCAGCCGGGGAGGGTCGAACACTGAAGCTTTCTTT
v_gene: TRBV11-2; j_gene: TRBJ2-7; d_gene: TRBD2; abundance: NA; CDR3aa: CASSFGGDEQYF; CDR3nt: TGTGCCAGCAGCTTCGGGGGGGACGAGCAGTACTTC
v_gene: TRBV7-9; j_gene: TRBJ1-3; d_gene: NA; abundance: NA; CDR3aa: CASSFSGSGNTIYF; CDR3nt: TGTGCCAGCAGCTTCTCCGGCTCTGGAAACACCATATATTTT
v_gene: TRBV7-8; j_gene: TRBJ1-2; d_gene: NA; abundance: NA; CDR3aa: CASSTEYYGYTF; CDR3nt: TGTGCCAGCAGTACGGAGTACTATGGCTACACCTTC
v_gene: TRBV11-2; j_gene: TRBJ1-5; d_gene: NA; abundance: NA; CDR3aa: CASSLGPVQPQHF; CDR3nt: TGTGCCAGCAGCTTAGGTCCCGTACAGCCCCAGCATTTT
v_gene: TRBV27; j_gene: TRBJ2-7; d_gene: TRBD2; abundance: NA; CDR3aa: CASRQRGDYEQYF; CDR3nt: TGTGCCAGCAGGCAGCGGGGGGACTACGAGCAGTACTTC
v_gene: TRBV19; j_gene: TRBJ1-2; d_gene: NA; abundance: NA; CDR3aa: CASIPLGANYGYTF; CDR3nt: TGTGCCAGTATTCCGTTGGGAGCTAACTATGGCTACACCTTC
v_gene: TRBV14; j_gene: TRBJ2-2; d_gene: NA; abundance: NA; CDR3aa: CASSHSRQDNTGELFF; CDR3nt: TGTGCCAGCAGCCACAGCAGACAGGACAACACCGGGGAGCTGTTTTTT
v_gene: TRBV11-2; j_gene: TRBJ2-7; d_gene: NA; abundance: once; CDR3aa: CASSPTGVQEQYF; CDR3nt: TGTGCCAGCAGCCCGACGGGGGTACAAGAGCAGTACTTC
v_gene: TRBV25-1; j_gene: TRBJ1-6; d_gene: NA; abundance: NA; CDR3aa: CASSESNSPLHF; CDR3nt: TGTGCCAGCAGTGAATCGAATTCACCCCTCCACTTT
v_gene: TRBV29-1; j_gene: TRBJ2-7; d_gene: NA; abundance: NA; CDR3aa: CSVETRSPGSYEQYF; CDR3nt: TGCAGCGTTGAAACGCGTTCTCCGGGGTCCTACGAGCAGTACTTC
v_gene: TRBV5-4; j_gene: TRBJ2-3; d_gene: TRBD2; abundance: few; CDR3aa: CASSPTSGLLATDTQYF; CDR3nt: TGTGCCAGCAGCCCGACTAGCGGGCTACTAGCAACAGATACGCAGTATTTT